This T cell receptor (beta chain) was found in a study of T cell repertoires in ileal Crohn's disease (dated by TCRdb to the late 2010s). Study-wide context: Median disease duration was approximately 8 years, and 35% to 40% of patients were identified as active smokers at the time of surgery. TCR repertoire analysis was performed in just over 55 Crohn's disease patients drawn from a prospective multicentre cohort. All patients had surgery for a complication: stricturing disease in around 60% and penetrating disease in about 39%. A total of roughly 170 mucosal samples from approximately 57 patients were sequenced, collected from several sites on the surgical specimen and at postoperative endoscopy. Roughly half of the patients were given postoperative therapy, with approximately 18 on anti-TNF agents and approximately 12 on thiopurines. M0 samples consisted of biopsies taken from the inflamed part of the ileum in the surgical resection specimen. A Rutgeerts score higher than i0 was the definition used for endoscopic postoperative recurrence. About 500 nanograms of biopsy DNA per sample were submitted for commercial TCRB immunosequencing. The study was conducted in parallel with a multicentre cohort built to find predictors of early endoscopic recurrence after ileocolonic resection. Here is what the overall study found, with its caveats: Sorted CD8 T cells carried more high-frequency clones than CD4 T cells, suggesting mucosal expansions were mainly CD8. A significantly higher proportion of clonal expansions was observed in active smokers at surgery than in non-smokers (25.9% vs 17.9%, p=0.02). Only a subgroup of patients, of unstated size, had their mucosal CD4 and CD8 T cells sorted and sequenced. Higher high-frequency clone percentages at surgery were associated with endoscopic recurrence; all patients with clonality above 26.8% (18/57) had recurrence.

The sample's time point label, in plain terms: inflamed ileum from the surgical specimen. Eligible patients were adults with ileal or ileocolonic Crohn's disease who had an indication for ileocolonic resection. Whole ileal mucosal biopsies were stored frozen at -80°C before DNA extraction. Genomic DNA was extracted from frozen whole biopsies using a TRizol-based method and was quantified with a NanoDrop 2000 spectrophotometer. The receptor library was made with the immunoSEQ multiplex PCR assay. CDR3 regions were amplified from genomic DNA by Adaptive Biotechnology using a two-step, amplification bias-controlled multiplex PCR. The first PCR used primers for every V and J gene segment; the second PCR added barcodes and Illumina adapters. An Illumina instrument was used to sequence the CDR3 libraries. Concerning the study's data processing: The analysis drew on both the pipelines supplied by the vendor and custom analysis of the raw data in R/Bioconductor running R version 3.3.0. Clonality, ranging from 0 to 1, was calculated as the inverse of the normalised Shannon entropy of all productive clones. High-frequency clones were defined as the repertoire share of the top 100 clones, retaining only clones passing a 95% confidence test. Overlap between samples was measured with the Morisita-Horn index, while repertoire diversity was measured with the Simpson index. TCRdb retrieved this table from immuneACCESS and kept in-frame rearrangements only. Not all clones are present; in checked studies, unresolved V genes account for under half, and no reason is known for the remainder. Clone size and V and J calls were adopted from that table, with D and trimming inferred from the DNA. The sample has 15,000 or so clones on record, 60% to 85% of them singletons. The biggest ten clones account for about 4.4% of the sample.

V is clipped by 3 bases and J by 4 bases, and the sequence between their germline boundaries is 10 bases long. Including the terminal cysteine and phenylalanine, the CDR3 comprises 14 residues. Only the CDR3 portion is preserved as DNA: 42 bases, with reading frame beginning at the first base. Looking up the germline V gene (reference sequence) yields CDR1 LNHDA and CDR2 SQIVND. A remark on this clone: The antigen it recognizes is unknown. No base quality values were provided; no much bigger clone lies one nucleotide off. The sample contains more than one DNA sequence encoding this CDR3.

The rearrangement combines TRBV19 with TRBJ2-1, with the D segment possibly TRBD1 or TRBD2, each aligning over 5 bases. The sample comprised ileal tissue. The clonotype was recovered from an adult with Crohn's disease. The CDR3 here reads CASSIPGPYNEQFF. The base sequence is TGTGCCAGTAGTATCCCGGGGCCGTACAATGAGCAGTTCTTC.